The clone carrying this TCR beta chain appeared a few times. Its specificity is unknown. The data were obtained in a study of CD8 T cells in ankylosing spondylitis. The study's findings and limits: The study identified a TCR beta motif of 7 or 8 highly homologous variants that appeared characteristic of ankylosing spondylitis blood. Earlier studies detected some motif variants in reactive arthritis synovial fluid and blood.

Using quantitative 5'-RACE with molecular barcodes, the authors made TCR beta libraries. MiXCR, applied by TCRdb to the 5' RACE reads, yields one record per CDR3 protein. Among 270,000 or so distinct CDR3 sequences listed, 15% to 20% were seen once. The TCR comes from a male donor with ankylosing spondylitis or in good health (not recorded which). Sequencing was done on a sample of blood, either unsorted or a sorted T cell fraction (not recorded which).

The chain's CDR3 is CSPTNTEAFF. Here the CDR3 DNA reads TGCAGCCCGACAAACACTGAAGCTTTCTTT. The chain combines TRBV29-1 with TRBJ1-1, with unresolved D. In germline, CDR1 is SQVTM, CDR2 ANQGSEA. V was cut by 8 bases and J by 2 bases, with 6 bases left in between. This CDR3 contains 10 residues.